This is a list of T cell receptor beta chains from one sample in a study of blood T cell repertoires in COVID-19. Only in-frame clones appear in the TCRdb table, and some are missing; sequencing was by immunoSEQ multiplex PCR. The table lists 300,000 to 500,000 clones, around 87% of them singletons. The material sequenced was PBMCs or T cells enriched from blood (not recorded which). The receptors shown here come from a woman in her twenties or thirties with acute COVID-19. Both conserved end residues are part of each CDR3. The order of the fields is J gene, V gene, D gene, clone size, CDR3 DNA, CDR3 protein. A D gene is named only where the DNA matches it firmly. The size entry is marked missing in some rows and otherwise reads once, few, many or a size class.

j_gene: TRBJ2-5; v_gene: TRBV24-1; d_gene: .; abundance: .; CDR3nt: TGTGCCACCAGTGACCCGACTAGTCGGGAGACCCAGTACTTC; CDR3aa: CATSDPTSRETQYF
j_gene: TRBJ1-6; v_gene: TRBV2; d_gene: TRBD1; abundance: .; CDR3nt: TGTGCCAGCAGGACCGGGACAGGATATTTTTCACCCCTCCACTTT; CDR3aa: CASRTGTGYFSPLHF
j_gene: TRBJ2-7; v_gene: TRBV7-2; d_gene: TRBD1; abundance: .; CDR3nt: TGTGCCAGCAGCTTGGGACAGGGGGACGAGCAGTACTTC; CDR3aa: CASSLGQGDEQYF
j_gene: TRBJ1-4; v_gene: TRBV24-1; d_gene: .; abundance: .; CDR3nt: TGTGCCACCAGTGTTGCCGGGACATCGACCTTGAAAAAACTGTTTTTT; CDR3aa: CATSVAGTSTLKKLFF
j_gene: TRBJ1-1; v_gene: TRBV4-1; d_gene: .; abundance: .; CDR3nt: TGCGCCAGCAGCCAAGATTCATGGGGAGGGGGCACTGAAGCTTTCTTT; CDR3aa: CASSQDSWGGGTEAFF
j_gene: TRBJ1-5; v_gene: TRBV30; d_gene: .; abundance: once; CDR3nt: TGTGCCTGGAGTGTACGAGGCTTGAGGCCGGGCAATCAGCCCCAGCATTTT; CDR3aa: CAWSVRGLRPGNQPQHF
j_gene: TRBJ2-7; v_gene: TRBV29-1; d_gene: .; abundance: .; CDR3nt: TGCAGCGTTCAGTTGTCCTACGAGCAGTACTTC; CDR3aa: CSVQLSYEQYF
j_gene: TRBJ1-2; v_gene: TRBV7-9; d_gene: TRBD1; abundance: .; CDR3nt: TGTGCCAGCAGCCCGGGACAGAGCTATGGCTACACCTTC; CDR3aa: CASSPGQSYGYTF
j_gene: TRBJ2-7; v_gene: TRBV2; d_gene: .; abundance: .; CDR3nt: TGTGCCAGCAGTGAAGCAAGGCAGGGGAACTACGAGCAGTACTTC; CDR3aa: CASSEARQGNYEQYF
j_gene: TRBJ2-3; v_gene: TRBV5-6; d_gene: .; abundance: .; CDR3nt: TGTGCCAGCAGCTTGGACAGCCATTCAGGAGATACGCAGTATTTT; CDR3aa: CASSLDSHSGDTQYF
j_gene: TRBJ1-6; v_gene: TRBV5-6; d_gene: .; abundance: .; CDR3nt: TGTGCCAGCAGCCCGGACTGGTCCTATAATTCACCCCTCCACTTT; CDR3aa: CASSPDWSYNSPLHF
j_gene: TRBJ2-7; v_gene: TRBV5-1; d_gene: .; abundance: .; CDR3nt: TGCGCCAGCAGCTTGATGACAACTGGAGAGCAGTACTTC; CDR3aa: CASSLMTTGEQYF
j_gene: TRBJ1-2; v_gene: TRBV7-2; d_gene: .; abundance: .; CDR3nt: TGTGCCAGCAGCTCGGACAGACACTATGGCTACACCTTC; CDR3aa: CASSSDRHYGYTF
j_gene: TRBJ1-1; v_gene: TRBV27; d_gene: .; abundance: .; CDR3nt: TGTGCCAGCAAAGGGGCAGCCCTCCTCCTGAACACTGAAGCTTTCTTT; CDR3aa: CASKGAALLLNTEAFF
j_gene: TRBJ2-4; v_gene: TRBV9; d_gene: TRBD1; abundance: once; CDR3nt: TGTGCCAGCAGCGTAGGGGACAGGGAGGCGGACATTCAGTACTTC; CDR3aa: CASSVGDREADIQYF
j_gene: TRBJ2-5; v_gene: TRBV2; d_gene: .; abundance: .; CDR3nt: TGTGCCAGCAGTCAGGACTTCCAAGAGACCCAGTACTTC; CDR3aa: CASSQDFQETQYF
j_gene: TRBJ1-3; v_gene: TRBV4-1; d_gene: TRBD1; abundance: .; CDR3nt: TGCGCCAGCAGCCGGGGACAGGGGAACTCTGGAAACACCATATATTTT; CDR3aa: CASSRGQGNSGNTIYF
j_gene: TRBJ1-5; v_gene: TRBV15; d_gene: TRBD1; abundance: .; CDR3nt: TGTGCCACCAGCAGAGTACTACTCTCGACAGGGGGCCGGCAGCCCCAGCATTTT; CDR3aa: CATSRVLLSTGGRQPQHF
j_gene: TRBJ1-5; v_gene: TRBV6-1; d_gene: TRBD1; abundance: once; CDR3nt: TGTGCCAGCAGTGAATGGGCGTCACAGGGGTCTCAGCCCCAGCATTTT; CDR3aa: CASSEWASQGSQPQHF
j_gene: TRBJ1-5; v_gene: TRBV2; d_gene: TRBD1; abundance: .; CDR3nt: TGTGCCAGCAGGCGGACAGGGGCTCCAGGGGATCAGCCCCAGCATTTT; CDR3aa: CASRRTGAPGDQPQHF
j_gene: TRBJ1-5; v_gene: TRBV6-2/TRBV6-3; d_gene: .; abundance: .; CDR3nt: TGTGCCAGCAGTTACTGGGGGTTCGGACAGCAGCAAAGTTTCGGCAATCAGCCCCAGCATTTT; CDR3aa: CASSYWGFGQQQSFGNQPQHF
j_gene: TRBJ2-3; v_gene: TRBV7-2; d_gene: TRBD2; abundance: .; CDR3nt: TGTGCCAGCAGCTTTCCGGGACTAGCGGCCCGCACAGATACGCAGTATTTT; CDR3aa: CASSFPGLAARTDTQYF
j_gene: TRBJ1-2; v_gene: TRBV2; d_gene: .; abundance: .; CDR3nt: TGTGCCAGCAGTGAAGCGCAAGGCCTAGCTAACTATGGCTACACCTTC; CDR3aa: CASSEAQGLANYGYTF
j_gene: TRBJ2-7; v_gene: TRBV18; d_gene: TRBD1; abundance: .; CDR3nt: TGTGCCAGCTCACCCAAGGACAGGGTGATTGGGCAGTACTTC; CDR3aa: CASSPKDRVIGQYF
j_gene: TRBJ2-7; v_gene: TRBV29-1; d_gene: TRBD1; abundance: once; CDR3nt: TGCAGCATCCCCCGGGACAGGGGGGACGAGCAGTACTTC; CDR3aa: CSIPRDRGDEQYF
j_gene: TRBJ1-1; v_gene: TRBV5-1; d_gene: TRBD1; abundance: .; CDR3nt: TGCGCCAGCAGTTCGGGACAGGAGAAGAACACTGAAGCTTTCTTT; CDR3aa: CASSSGQEKNTEAFF
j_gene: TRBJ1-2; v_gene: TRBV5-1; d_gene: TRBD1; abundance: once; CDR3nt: TGCGCCAGCAGCTTGGAAGGGGGCGCGAAAGGCTACACCTTC; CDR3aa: CASSLEGGAKGYTF
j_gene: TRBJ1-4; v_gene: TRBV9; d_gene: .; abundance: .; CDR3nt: TGTGCCAGCAGCACTTCGGGACACGCCGGTGAAAAACTGTTTTTT; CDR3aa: CASSTSGHAGEKLFF
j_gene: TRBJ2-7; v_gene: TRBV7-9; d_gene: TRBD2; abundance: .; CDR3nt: TGTGCCAGCAGCCCGCGGGGGATTGGTAACGAGCAGTACTTC; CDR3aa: CASSPRGIGNEQYF
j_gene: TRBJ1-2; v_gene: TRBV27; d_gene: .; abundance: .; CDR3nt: TGTGCCAGCAGTTTTTACAGCAACTATGGCTACACCTTC; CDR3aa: CASSFYSNYGYTF
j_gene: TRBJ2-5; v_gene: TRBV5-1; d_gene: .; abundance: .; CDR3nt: TGCGCCAGCAGCCGAGACAGCTACCAAGAGACCCAGTACTTC; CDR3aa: CASSRDSYQETQYF
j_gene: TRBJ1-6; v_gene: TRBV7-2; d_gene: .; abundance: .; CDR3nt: TGTGCCAGCAGCTTAAATAGGGGGTCGAACTCACCCCTCCACTTT; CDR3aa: CASSLNRGSNSPLHF
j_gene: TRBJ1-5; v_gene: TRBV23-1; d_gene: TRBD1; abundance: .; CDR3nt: TGCGCCAGCAGTCGGGGGGCCGACAGGGGCCGCCAGCCCCAGCATTTT; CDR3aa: CASSRGADRGRQPQHF
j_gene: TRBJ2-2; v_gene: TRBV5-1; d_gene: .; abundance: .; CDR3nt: TGCGCCAGCAGCCGTCTACTCGAGAACACCGGGGAGCTGTTTTTT; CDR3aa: CASSRLLENTGELFF
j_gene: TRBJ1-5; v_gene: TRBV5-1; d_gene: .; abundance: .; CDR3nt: TGCGCCAGCAGCGTCGGGGGAAATAGCAATCAGCCCCAGCATTTT; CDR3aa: CASSVGGNSNQPQHF
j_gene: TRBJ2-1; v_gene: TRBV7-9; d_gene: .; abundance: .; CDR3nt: TGTGCCAGCAGCTTGGGTACGGGATACAATGAGCAGTTCTTC; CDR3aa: CASSLGTGYNEQFF
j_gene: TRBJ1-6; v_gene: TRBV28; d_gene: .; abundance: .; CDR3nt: TGTGCCAGCAGTTTGGGGAGGAGCTCCTATAATTCACCCCTCCACTTT; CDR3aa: CASSLGRSSYNSPLHF
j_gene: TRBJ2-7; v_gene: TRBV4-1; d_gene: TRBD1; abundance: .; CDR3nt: TGCGCCAGCAGCCTCCGACAGGGGTCCTCCTACGAGCAGTACTTC; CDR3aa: CASSLRQGSSYEQYF
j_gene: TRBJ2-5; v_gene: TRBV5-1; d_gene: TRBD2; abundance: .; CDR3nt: TGCGCCAGCAGCTACCGACTAGCGGGGGCTCTGATGGACCAGTACTTC; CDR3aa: CASSYRLAGALMDQYF
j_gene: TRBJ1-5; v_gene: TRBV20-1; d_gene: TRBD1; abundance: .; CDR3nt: TGCAGTGCTAGTGAGGACAGGGGCGATCAGCCCCAGCATTTT; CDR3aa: CSASEDRGDQPQHF